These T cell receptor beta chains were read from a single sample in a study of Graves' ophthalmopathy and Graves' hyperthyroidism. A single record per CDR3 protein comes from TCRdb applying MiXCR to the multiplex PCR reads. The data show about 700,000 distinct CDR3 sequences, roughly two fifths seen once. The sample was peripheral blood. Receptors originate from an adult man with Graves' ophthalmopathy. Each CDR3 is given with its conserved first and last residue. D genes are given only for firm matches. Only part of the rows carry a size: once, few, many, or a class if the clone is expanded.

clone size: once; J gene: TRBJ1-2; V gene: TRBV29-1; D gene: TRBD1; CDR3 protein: CSAGTDTYGYTF; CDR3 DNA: TGCAGCGCCGGGACAGACACCTATGGCTACACCTTC
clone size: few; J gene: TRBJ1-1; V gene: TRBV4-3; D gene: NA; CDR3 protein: CASSQGLGGLNTEAFF; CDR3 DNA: TGCGCCAGCAGCCAAGGTCTCGGGGGGCTGAACACTGAAGCTTTCTTT
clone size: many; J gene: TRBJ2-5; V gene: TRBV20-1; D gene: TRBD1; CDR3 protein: CSAGGTGQETQYF; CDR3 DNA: TGCAGTGCTGGAGGGACAGGGCAAGAGACCCAGTACTTC
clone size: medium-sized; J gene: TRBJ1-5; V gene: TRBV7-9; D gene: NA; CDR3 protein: CASSSLEGPQHF; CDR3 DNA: TGTGCCAGCAGCTCCCTCGAGGGGCCCCAGCATTTT
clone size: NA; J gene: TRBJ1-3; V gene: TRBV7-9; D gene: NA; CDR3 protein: CASSSYSSSGNTIYF; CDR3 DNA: TGTGCCAGCAGCTCTTACAGCAGCTCCGGAAACACCATATATTTT
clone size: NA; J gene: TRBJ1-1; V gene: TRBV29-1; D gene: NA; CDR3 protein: CSVPGIRGSLDTEAFF; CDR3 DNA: TGCAGCGTCCCTGGCATCCGCGGGAGTCTGGACACTGAAGCTTTCTTT
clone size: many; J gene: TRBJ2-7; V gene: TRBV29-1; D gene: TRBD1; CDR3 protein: CSARQGLNEQYF; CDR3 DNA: TGCAGCGCCCGACAGGGGCTGAACGAGCAGTACTTC
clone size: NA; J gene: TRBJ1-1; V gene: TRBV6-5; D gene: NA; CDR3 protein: CASPGHMDTEAFF; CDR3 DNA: TGTGCCAGCCCTGGTCATATGGACACTGAAGCTTTCTTT
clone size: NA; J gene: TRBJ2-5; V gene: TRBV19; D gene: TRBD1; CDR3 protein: CASSARDRGWETQYF; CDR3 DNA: TGTGCCAGTAGTGCCCGGGACAGGGGGTGGGAGACCCAGTACTTC
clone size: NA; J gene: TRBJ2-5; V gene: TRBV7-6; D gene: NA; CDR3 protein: CASSLGVGGPLETQYF; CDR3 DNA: TGTGCCAGCAGCTTAGGGGTCGGGGGGCCTTTGGAGACCCAGTACTTC
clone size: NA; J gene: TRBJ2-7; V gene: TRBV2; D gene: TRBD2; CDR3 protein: CASSRLAGGDEQYF; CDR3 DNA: TGTGCCAGCAGTCGACTAGCGGGAGGGGACGAGCAGTACTTC
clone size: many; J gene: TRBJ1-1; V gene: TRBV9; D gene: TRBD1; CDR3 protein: CASSPETGSNTEAFF; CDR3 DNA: TGTGCCAGCAGCCCAGAGACAGGGTCGAACACTGAAGCTTTCTTT
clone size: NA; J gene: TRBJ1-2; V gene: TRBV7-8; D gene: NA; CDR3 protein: CASTLASNYGYTF; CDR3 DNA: TGTGCCAGCACCTTAGCGTCTAACTATGGCTACACCTTC
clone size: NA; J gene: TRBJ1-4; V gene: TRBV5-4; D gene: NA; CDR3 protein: CASTTKGFGEKLFF; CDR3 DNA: TGTGCCAGCACCACTAAAGGCTTCGGTGAAAAACTGTTTTTT
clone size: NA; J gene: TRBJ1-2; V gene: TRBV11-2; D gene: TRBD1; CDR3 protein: CASSSHRTGGGYTF; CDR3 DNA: TGTGCCAGCAGCTCGCACCGGACAGGGGGCGGCTACACCTTC
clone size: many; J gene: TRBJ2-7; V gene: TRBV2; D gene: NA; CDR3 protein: CASSAGEQYF; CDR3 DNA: TGTGCCAGCAGTGCAGGGGAGCAGTACTTC
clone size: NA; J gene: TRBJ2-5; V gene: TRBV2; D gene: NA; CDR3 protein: CASSEGPETQYF; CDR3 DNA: TGTGCCAGCAGCGAGGGACCAGAGACCCAGTACTTC
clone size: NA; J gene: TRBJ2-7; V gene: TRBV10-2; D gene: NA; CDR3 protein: CASSESSTLYEQYF; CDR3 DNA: TGCGCCAGCAGTGAGTCGTCGACGCTCTACGAGCAGTACTTC
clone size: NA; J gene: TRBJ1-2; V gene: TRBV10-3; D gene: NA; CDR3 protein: CASGTSGTDGYTF; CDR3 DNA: TGTGCCAGCGGGACTAGCGGGACGGATGGCTACACCTTC
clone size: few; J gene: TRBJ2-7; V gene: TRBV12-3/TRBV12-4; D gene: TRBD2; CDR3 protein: CASAPTGGGYEQYF; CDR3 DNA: TGTGCCAGCGCCCCCACGGGGGGGGGTTACGAGCAGTACTTC
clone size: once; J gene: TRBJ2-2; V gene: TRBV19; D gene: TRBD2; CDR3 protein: CAWSLLAGGTGGLFF; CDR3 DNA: TGTGCCTGGAGTCTACTAGCGGGAGGCACCGGGGGGCTGTTTTTT